This T cell receptor beta chain was observed in a study of blood T cell repertoires in COVID-19. Study as a whole: The study drew acute and convalescent COVID-19 samples from the United States, Italy and Spain. From T cells, B-cell-depleted T cells, or PBMCs came the material, which was cDNA or gDNA.

Per the original methods: The assay estimated nucleated cells by amplifying reference gene primers. Some clones are missing from TCRdb's copy, which holds only in-frame ones; the method was immunoSEQ multiplex PCR. D and trimming were read from the DNA, whereas the V and J calls and clone size are those reported in that table. The table has around 260,000 clones, roughly 89% seen once. V shed 0 bases and J 6 bases; nucleotides not matched to a gene: 9. Germline CDR1 and CDR2: MNHEY and SVGEGT. This CDR3 has 16 residues. The V call is TRBV6-2 or TRBV6-3, the J call TRBJ2-3, with 7 bases aligning to TRBD2. The receptor was derived from a woman aged 25 to 39 with active or convalescent COVID-19. The material sequenced was peripheral blood. CDR3 coding DNA: TGTGCCAGCAGTTACTCCGCAGCGGGGAGAAGGGATACGCAGTATTTT. This codes for CASSYSAAGRRDTQYF.